The 22 T cell receptor beta chains reported below all come from one sample, sequenced in a study of CD8 T cells in ankylosing spondylitis. The antigens for these receptors are not known. General observations from the study: A TCR beta motif of several highly homologous variants seemed to mark ankylosing spondylitis blood.

TCRdb re-called the 5' RACE reads with MiXCR, one entry per CDR3 protein. The table lists roughly 300,000 distinct CDR3 sequences, 6.5% to 10% of them singletons. The sample taken for sequencing was blood, either unsorted or a sorted T cell fraction (not recorded which). Receptors were obtained from a male donor with ankylosing spondylitis.

This clonotype was found many times. The chain joins TRBV14 to TRBJ2-7, with D possibly TRBD1 on 6 matching bases. Per the germline V gene, CDR1 is SGHDN and CDR2 is FVKESK. CDR3 length equals 15 residues. V shed 5 bases and J shed 2 bases, with 16 bases lying between them. This CDR3 is CASSSRTGLPYEQYF. In DNA, the CDR3 is TGTGCCAGCAGCTCACGTACAGGGCTCCCCTACGAGCAGTACTTC. The full variable domain, rest sourced from reference TRBV14 and TRBJ2-7, is EAGVTQFPSHSVIEKGQTVTLRCDPISGHDNLYWYRRVMGKEIKFLLHFVKESKQDESGMPNNRFLAERTGGTYSTLKVQPAELEDSGVYFCASSSRTGLPYEQYFGPGTRLTVT.

This chain links TRBV4-2 with TRBJ2-7; perhaps TRBD2 as D (7 bases). V was pared by 4 bases and J by 4 bases, with 14 bases between. Looked up from germline, CDR1 is LGHNA and CDR2 is YNFKEQ. This CDR3 spans 14 amino acids. CDR3 protein: CASSLREGGYEQYF. In DNA, the CDR3 is TGTGCCAGCAGCCTGAGGGAGGGGGGATACGAGCAGTACTTC.

The gene calls are TRBV2 and TRBJ2-1, with 9 bases lining up with TRBD1. The V segment lost 8 bases and the J segment 0 bases; nucleotides outside the gene matches: 11. Germline V gene sequence: CDR1 SNHLY, CDR2 FYNNEI. The CDR3 spans 17 residues. Here the CDR3 reads CASLARRQGVSYNEQFF. The CDR3 region has the DNA TGTGCCAGCCTGGCCCGGCGACAGGGGGTCTCCTACAATGAGCAGTTCTTC.

This clonotype has more than one count but fewer than ten. The V and J genes are TRBV20-1 and TRBJ2-3; 13 bases fit TRBD2. The CDR3 sequence is 16 residues long. J gave up 4 bases and V 6 bases, and 10 bases lay outside the gene matches. CDR1 DFQATT and CDR2 SNEGSKA come from the germline V gene (reference sequence). CDR3: CSAPSHTSGRADTQYF. Written as DNA, the CDR3 is TGCAGTGCCCCCTCCCACACTAGCGGGAGGGCAGATACGCAGTATTTT.

This clonotype has ten or more counts. The CDR3 nucleotides read TGTGCCAGCTCACCTTCGGGTCAGAACACCGGGGAGCTGTTTTTT. Residues: CASSPSGQNTGELFF. V is TRBV18 and J is TRBJ2-2, with unresolved D. Germline V gives CDR1 KGHSH, CDR2 LQKENI. CDR3 length equals 15 residues. Trimming removed 3 bases at V and 1 base at J, with 9 bases between.

This clonotype appeared a few times. The rearrangement uses TRBV2 and TRBJ1-6, with 8 nucleotides matching TRBD1. V gave up 10 bases and J gave up 8 bases; unmatched junction bases: 7. CDR3 length: 13 residues. CDR1 and CDR2 (germline): SNHLY, FYNNEI. CDR3 in amino acids: CATGQGRHSPLHF. CDR3 nucleotides: TGTGCCACCGGACAGGGTCGGCATTCACCCCTCCACTTT.

This clonotype was observed a handful of times. The chain couples TRBV7-9 to TRBJ2-3; unclear D gene. Trimming removed 6 bases at V and 6 bases at J, with 16 bases between. Germline V gives CDR1 SEHNR, CDR2 FQNEAQ (reference sequence). The CDR3 covers 14 residues. The CDR3 nucleotides are TGTGCCAGCAGGGAAAACGAAGGGCAGGATACGCAGTATTTT. Its protein is CASRENEGQDTQYF.

The V call is TRBV12-3 or TRBV12-4, the J call TRBJ2-3, with 7 bases aligning to TRBD1. The CDR3 consists of 15 residues. The junction had 11 bases not matched to a gene; V was cut back by 7 bases and J by 4 bases. In nucleotides, the CDR3 is TGTGCCAGCACCAATAGACAGGGAGAGGCAGATACGCAGTATTTT. Translation gives CASTNRQGEADTQYF.

Only a few counts were recorded for this clonotype. The chain joins TRBV5-1 to TRBJ2-1; weak D call: TRBD2 (6 bases). Trimming took 5 bases from V and 9 from J, leaving 21 bases between them. The CDR3 has 15 amino acids. Per the germline V gene, CDR1 is SGHRS and CDR2 is YFSETQ. This CDR3 is CASRAEGLRRGEQFF. DNA for the CDR3: TGCGCCAGCAGGGCGGAAGGACTACGAAGGGGTGAGCAGTTCTTC.

The chain is built from TRBV19 and TRBJ2-2; 7 nucleotides match TRBD2. Germline values: CDR1 LNHDA, CDR2 SQIVND (reference sequence). The CDR3 runs to 16 residues. The ends lost 7 bases at V and 4 bases at J; junction bases unmatched: 12. CDR3 sequence (DNA): TGTGCCAGTACCTTTTCGCGCGGGAGCGCCACCGGGGAGCTGTTTTTT. Translated, it gives CASTFSRGSATGELFF.

This clonotype came up many times. CDR3 DNA: TGTGCCAGCAGTTACGTAATTATCACCGGGGAGCTGTTTTTT. Translating gives CASSYVIITGELFF. The rearrangement joins TRBV6-2 or TRBV6-3 to TRBJ2-2; no reliable D call. Germline V gives CDR1 MNHEY, CDR2 SVGEGT. The V end was cut by 2 bases, the J end by 4 bases, with 8 bases between. The CDR3 is made up of 14 amino acids.

This clonotype was picked up a small number of times. The V and J genes are TRBV10-3 and TRBJ2-3, with a tentative D call TRBD1 (6 bases). The V and J ends lost 5 bases and 3 bases respectively, with 15 bases between them. This CDR3 is built from 15 residues. CDR1 and CDR2 from the germline V gene are ENHRY and SYGVKD. Written as DNA, the CDR3 is TGTGCCATCAGTCGTGAGCCGGGACAAACAGATACGCAGTATTTT. Protein product: CAISREPGQTDTQYF.

This clonotype was counted at least ten times. The J gene is TRBJ2-3, the V gene TRBV7-8, with D unclear. The CDR3 has 17 residues. CDR1 SGHVS and CDR2 FQNEAQ come from the germline V gene. Deletions cut 0 bases from V and 1 base from J, with 14 bases between. The CDR3 nucleotides read TGTGCCAGCAGCTTAGCGTATAGAGGACCACGCACAGATACGCAGTATTTT. Residues: CASSLAYRGPRTDTQYF.

This clonotype was seen at least ten times. The V gene is TRBV12-3 or TRBV12-4, the J gene TRBJ2-1; 8 bases agree with TRBD1. The CDR3 length is 15 residues. V shed 1 base and J 10 bases; nucleotides not matched to a gene: 9. CDR3 residues: CASSLGGQGAGEQFF. CDR3 DNA sequence: TGTGCCAGCAGTTTAGGGGGTCAGGGGGCTGGAGAGCAGTTCTTC.

The V and J genes are TRBV5-1 and TRBJ2-1; 9 nucleotides match TRBD2. The trim removed 2 bases at V and 6 bases at J, leaving 3 bases unmatched. The V gene's germline CDR1 is SGHRS and CDR2 YFSETQ. This CDR3 has 14 amino acids. The CDR3 spells CASSFRLAANEQFF. The CDR3 DNA reads as TGCGCCAGCAGCTTTAGACTAGCGGCCAATGAGCAGTTCTTC.

The V and J genes are TRBV27 and TRBJ2-1; 7 bases agree with TRBD2. J gave up 0 bases and V 2 bases, and 4 bases lay outside the gene matches. Germline assignment: CDR1 MNHEY and CDR2 SMNVEV (reference sequence). The CDR3 extends over 16 amino acids. The DNA for the CDR3 is TGTGCCAGCAGTTTAAGGCGGGGGAGCTCCTACAATGAGCAGTTCTTC. Its translation: CASSLRRGSSYNEQFF.

V is TRBV5-6 and J is TRBJ2-5; TRBD2 matches at 14 bases. The germline gives CDR1 SGHDT, CDR2 YYEEEE. The CDR3 length is 15 residues. The ends lost 5 bases at V and 4 bases at J; junction bases unmatched: 4. CDR3 sequence: CASRTGLAGVETQYF. CDR3 nucleotides: TGTGCCAGCAGAACGGGACTAGCGGGAGTAGAGACCCAGTACTTC.

Only a few counts were recorded for this clonotype. The chain links TRBV10-3 to TRBJ2-7; 10 positions match TRBD2. The CDR3 totals 14 residues. Germline CDR1 is ENHRY and CDR2 is SYGVKD. The V and J ends lost 4 bases and 5 bases, in that order; junction bases with no gene match: 5. The CDR3 here is CAISGLAGRNEQYF. CDR3 coding DNA: TGTGCCATCAGTGGACTAGCGGGCAGGAACGAGCAGTACTTC.

This clonotype was detected only a few times. J is TRBJ1-6 and V is TRBV20-1; D unresolved. The V gene's germline CDR1 is DFQATT and CDR2 SNEGSKA (reference sequence). V dropped 6 bases and J dropped 9 bases, with 27 bases sitting between them. This CDR3 contains 17 residues. The CDR3 DNA follows: TGCAGTGCAAGTCGCCCCGTCGGTCCAAATCCAGGTTCACCCCTCCACTTT. Amino acids: CSASRPVGPNPGSPLHF.

The chain recombines TRBV29-1 with TRBJ2-3; 7 bases are a match to TRBD1. The J segment lost 0 bases and the V segment lost 7 bases, leaving 7 bases of the junction unmatched. The CDR3 spans 14 residues. Per germline, CDR1 SQVTM and CDR2 ANQGSEA. The CDR3 DNA is TGCAGCGCCGATGGACAGGAGAGCACAGATACGCAGTATTTT. This translates into CSADGQESTDTQYF.

This clonotype was detected a few times. The chain combines TRBV9 with TRBJ2-2, with 9 positions matching TRBD2. The junction had 9 bases not matched to a gene; V was cut back by 3 bases and J by 3 bases. In germline, CDR1 is SGDLS, CDR2 YYNGEE. The CDR3 has 17 residues. In nucleotides, the CDR3 is TGTGCCAGCAGCGCCCAGGCGGGAGGGCCCTACACCGGGGAGCTGTTTTTT. It translates to CASSAQAGGPYTGELFF. Combining the CDR3 with reference TRBV9 and TRBJ2-2 gives the whole variable domain DSGVTQTPKHLITATGQRVTLRCSPRSGDLSVYWYQQSLDQGLQFLIQYYNGEERAKGNILERFSAQQFPDLHSELNLSSLELGDSALYFCASSAQAGGPYTGELFFGEGSRLTVL.

This clonotype has a handful of counts. The chain joins TRBV12-3 or TRBV12-4 to TRBJ2-3; 8 positions match TRBD1. The V segment lost 5 bases and the J segment 5 bases; nucleotides outside the gene matches: 6. The CDR3 extends over 14 amino acids. CDR3 region: CASSKGQVVDTQYF. Written as DNA, the CDR3 is TGTGCCAGCAGTAAGGGACAGGTGGTAGATACGCAGTATTTT.